This TCR beta chain was identified in a study of CD8+ T cells in alopecia areata. This clone was seen just once. V lost 5 bases and J lost 5; bases outside the gene matches: 11. From germline, CDR1 is SQVTM and CDR2 ANQGSEA. The CDR3 has 14 residues. The sequencing template was cDNA reverse transcribed from extracted RNA. Clones were read by immunoSEQ multiplex PCR, and TCRdb kept only the in-frame ones, dropping some. The sample yields 130,000 to 150,000 clones, 87% seen once. The specimen comprised CD8+ T cells sorted from blood, sampled at week 0. The source of this sequence is a human donor with alopecia areata. The rearrangement uses TRBV29-1 and TRBJ2-7; 8 positions match TRBD2. The CDR3 nucleotides read TGCAGCGTTCCTGCCAGCGGGAGTGGGAACGAGCAGTACTTC. Translating gives CSVPASGSGNEQYF.